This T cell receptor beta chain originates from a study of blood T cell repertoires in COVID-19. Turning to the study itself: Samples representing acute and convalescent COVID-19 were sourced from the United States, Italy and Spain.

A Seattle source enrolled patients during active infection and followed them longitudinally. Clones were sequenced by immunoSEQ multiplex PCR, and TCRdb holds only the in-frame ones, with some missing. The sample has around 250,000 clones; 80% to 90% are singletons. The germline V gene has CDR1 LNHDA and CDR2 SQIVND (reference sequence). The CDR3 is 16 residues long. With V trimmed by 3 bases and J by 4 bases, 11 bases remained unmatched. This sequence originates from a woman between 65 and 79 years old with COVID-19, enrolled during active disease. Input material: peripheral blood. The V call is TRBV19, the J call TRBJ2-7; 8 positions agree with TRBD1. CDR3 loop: CASSIRAGTGLYEQYF. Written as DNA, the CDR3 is TGTGCCAGTAGTATTCGGGCCGGGACAGGTTTGTACGAGCAGTACTTC.